The source of this T cell receptor beta chain is a study of shared clonotypes between healthy human individuals. The study, taken as a whole, reports: Expectations were that clonotype sharing among donors would be affected by sequencing depth.

With respect to this clone: The antigen is unknown.

Germline trimming cut 6 bases from V and 3 bases from J; bases unmatched to any gene: 8. CDR3 length equals 15 residues. Per the germline V gene, CDR1 is LNHDA and CDR2 is SQIVND (reference sequence). The unsorted samples had tens of millions of PBMCs used for genomic DNA. It was at deep level that the assay was run. Authors' methods: ImmunoSEQ supplied junction-only sequences lacking quality scores, so filtering was different. Clones were read by immunoSEQ multiplex PCR, and TCRdb kept only the in-frame ones, dropping some. Clonal size and the V and J genes are those of that table, whereas D and trimming came from the DNA. The table records around 500,000 clones, roughly three quarters of them present only once.

The sequence was collected from a woman in her thirties or forties in good health. Some clones in this sample may be carry-over from other donors' samples. Sequencing was done on a sample of PBMCs. The chain links TRBV19 to TRBJ2-1; TRBD2 matches at 7 bases. CDR3 loop: CASSNSGRFYNEQFF. The DNA of the CDR3 is TGTGCCAGTAGCAATAGCGGGCGGTTCTACAATGAGCAGTTCTTC.